The table lists the clone carrying this T cell receptor beta chain with many counts. This record belongs to a study of regulatory T cells in long-lasting Graves disease. Study in general: To qualify as persistent, Graves' disease required over 5 years of antithyroid drugs with positive TSH receptor antibodies.

Germline V CDR1 and CDR2: MNHGY, SVAAGI. This CDR3 is 16 amino acids long. Trimming took 3 bases from V and 2 from J, leaving 16 bases between them. Building the TCR beta libraries relied on iRepertoire HTBI primers, and CDR3 regions underwent Arm-PCR. As processed by the authors: Samples jointly harbored 55 to 75 TRBV and 14 TRBJ segments. MiXCR was run by TCRdb on the multiplex PCR reads, yielding one entry per CDR3 protein. None of the V and J calls come from the authors' own analysis; TCRdb made them. The data hold nearly 350,000 distinct CDR3 sequences, with roughly a fifth observed a single time. Described time point: persistent/refractory GD, antithyroid drugs over 5 years with positive TRAb. PBMCs were the source of the RNA used for TCR sequencing.

The chain is built from TRBV6-9 and TRBJ1-2, with D perhaps TRBD1 (5 bases). The sequence was obtained from a female donor with Graves disease. Sequenced here: peripheral blood mononuclear cells (PBMCs), sampled when the disease was refractory, from a patient treated with antithyroid drugs. CDR3 loop: CASSYRADTFNYGYTF. The CDR3 nucleotides are TGTGCCAGCAGTTACAGGGCCGATACTTTCAACTATGGCTACACCTTC.